Listed below are T cell receptor beta chains from one sample, sequenced in a study of Graves' ophthalmopathy and Graves' hyperthyroidism. TCRdb used MiXCR to reprocess the multiplex PCR reads, holding one entry per CDR3 protein. Found here are approximately 210,000 distinct CDR3 sequences, 25% to 30% of them singletons; the top ten hold 9.1%. The sample taken for sequencing was peripheral blood. The receptors derive from a man aged 45-65 years with Graves' ophthalmopathy. Both conserved end residues are part of each CDR3. Each record gives: V gene, clone size, D gene, J gene, CDR3 protein, CDR3 DNA. A D gene is named only where the DNA matches it firmly. Clone sizes are given selectively: once, few, many, or a class where the clone is expanded.

V: TRBV12-3/TRBV12-4; size: .; D: .; J: TRBJ2-7; CDR3: CASSDLGGYEQYF; DNA: TGTGCCAGCAGTGACTTAGGGGGCTACGAGCAGTACTTC
V: TRBV3-1; size: many; D: TRBD1; J: TRBJ2-7; CDR3: CASRPAGTGFHEQYF; DNA: TGTGCCAGCAGACCCGCCGGGACAGGGTTCCACGAGCAGTACTTC
V: TRBV3-1; size: many; D: .; J: TRBJ2-5; CDR3: CASSQLGDPKEGETQYF; DNA: TGTGCCAGCAGCCAACTGGGGGACCCTAAGGAGGGAGAGACCCAGTACTTC
V: TRBV28; size: many; D: .; J: TRBJ2-7; CDR3: CASIGWGTYEQYF; DNA: TGTGCCAGCATAGGGTGGGGCACCTACGAGCAGTACTTC
V: TRBV7-9; size: many; D: TRBD2; J: TRBJ2-7; CDR3: CASSHTSGRSPEQYF; DNA: TGTGCCAGCAGCCATACTAGCGGGAGATCTCCCGAGCAGTACTTC
V: TRBV29-1; size: .; D: .; J: TRBJ1-1; CDR3: CSVVADLRTEAFF; DNA: TGCAGCGTTGTAGCGGACCTGAGGACTGAAGCTTTCTTT
V: TRBV7-2; size: .; D: .; J: TRBJ2-7; CDR3: CASSLASHYEQYF; DNA: TGTGCCAGCAGCTTAGCGTCTCACTACGAGCAGTACTTC
V: TRBV28; size: many; D: .; J: TRBJ1-6; CDR3: CASSLGQGGGSPLHF; DNA: TGTGCCAGCAGTCTAGGACAAGGGGGTGGTTCACCCCTCCACTTT
V: TRBV20-1; size: many; D: .; J: TRBJ2-7; CDR3: CSAKSQGPEQYF; DNA: TGCAGTGCTAAGTCTCAAGGGCCCGAGCAGTACTTC
V: TRBV6-2/TRBV6-3; size: .; D: .; J: TRBJ1-3; CDR3: CASSPITGTRGNTIYF; DNA: TGTGCCAGCAGTCCGATTACAGGGACCCGCGGAAACACCATATATTTT
V: TRBV12-3/TRBV12-4; size: once; D: TRBD1; J: TRBJ1-2; CDR3: CASRVTGYSSYTF; DNA: TGTGCCAGCAGGGTGACAGGGTACTCGAGCTACACCTTC
V: TRBV6-2/TRBV6-3; size: many; D: .; J: TRBJ2-5; CDR3: CASSYSMGPQGTQYF; DNA: TGTGCCAGCAGTTACTCCATGGGGCCGCAGGGGACCCAGTACTTC
V: TRBV28; size: many; D: TRBD1; J: TRBJ2-4; CDR3: CASSFGDRGWGDIQYF; DNA: TGTGCCAGCAGTTTTGGGGACAGGGGCTGGGGGGACATTCAGTACTTC
V: TRBV4-1; size: few; D: TRBD2; J: TRBJ2-2; CDR3: CASSQDPPSSGVLTGELFF; DNA: TGCGCCAGCAGCCAAGACCCCCCCTCTAGCGGGGTACTCACCGGGGAGCTGTTTTTT
V: TRBV5-1; size: many; D: .; J: TRBJ2-7; CDR3: CASSFRDTNEQYF; DNA: TGCGCCAGCAGCTTCCGGGACACGAACGAGCAGTACTTC
V: TRBV3-1; size: many; D: .; J: TRBJ2-7; CDR3: CASSQDLTATYEQYF; DNA: TGTGCCAGCAGCCAAGATCTGACAGCTACCTACGAGCAGTACTTC
V: TRBV12-3/TRBV12-4; size: many; D: .; J: TRBJ2-5; CDR3: CASSSQGRGETQYF; DNA: TGTGCCAGCAGTTCTCAGGGGAGGGGAGAGACCCAGTACTTC
V: TRBV11-2; size: once; D: .; J: TRBJ2-7; CDR3: CASSLFRSSYEQYF; DNA: TGTGCCAGCAGCTTGTTTAGGAGCTCCTACGAGCAGTACTTC
V: TRBV30; size: .; D: TRBD1; J: TRBJ1-2; CDR3: CAWDTTGAGYGYTF; DNA: TGTGCCTGGGACACAACAGGGGCCGGCTATGGCTACACCTTC
V: TRBV28; size: .; D: .; J: TRBJ2-7; CDR3: CASSSHRAEQYF; DNA: TGTGCCAGCAGTTCTCACAGGGCCGAGCAGTACTTC
V: TRBV7-9; size: many; D: .; J: TRBJ2-7; CDR3: CASSWVGDLREQYF; DNA: TGTGCCAGCAGCTGGGTAGGGGATCTACGCGAGCAGTACTTC
V: TRBV27; size: .; D: TRBD1; J: TRBJ2-7; CDR3: CASSSLGTGDTYEQYF; DNA: TGTGCCAGCAGTTCTCTCGGGACAGGGGACACCTACGAGCAGTACTTC
V: TRBV28; size: .; D: .; J: TRBJ2-7; CDR3: CASIYPAGNEQYF; DNA: TGTGCCAGCATATACCCGGCGGGGAACGAGCAGTACTTC
V: TRBV27; size: many; D: TRBD1; J: TRBJ2-4; CDR3: CASSAATGDTIQYF; DNA: TGTGCCAGCAGCGCCGCCACAGGGGATACCATTCAGTACTTC
V: TRBV10-3; size: .; D: TRBD1; J: TRBJ1-6; CDR3: CAISEPNFDRDRTPLHF; DNA: TGTGCCATCAGTGAGCCTAACTTTGACAGGGATCGGACACCCCTCCACTTT
V: TRBV6-2/TRBV6-3; size: .; D: .; J: TRBJ2-5; CDR3: CATSGRRKAQETQYF; DNA: TGTGCCACCTCGGGACGCCGGAAAGCCCAAGAGACCCAGTACTTC
V: TRBV12-3/TRBV12-4; size: many; D: .; J: TRBJ1-5; CDR3: CASSFDSVGNQPQHF; DNA: TGTGCCAGCAGTTTTGACAGCGTAGGGAATCAGCCCCAGCATTTT
V: TRBV3-1; size: many; D: .; J: TRBJ2-2; CDR3: CASSQAGVPGELFF; DNA: TGTGCCAGCAGCCAAGCGGGCGTCCCCGGGGAGCTGTTTTTT
V: TRBV14; size: .; D: .; J: TRBJ1-6; CDR3: CASSAGSRSGVSVPLHF; DNA: TGTGCCAGTTCGGCTGGGAGCAGGTCTGGCGTAAGCGTACCCCTCCACTTT